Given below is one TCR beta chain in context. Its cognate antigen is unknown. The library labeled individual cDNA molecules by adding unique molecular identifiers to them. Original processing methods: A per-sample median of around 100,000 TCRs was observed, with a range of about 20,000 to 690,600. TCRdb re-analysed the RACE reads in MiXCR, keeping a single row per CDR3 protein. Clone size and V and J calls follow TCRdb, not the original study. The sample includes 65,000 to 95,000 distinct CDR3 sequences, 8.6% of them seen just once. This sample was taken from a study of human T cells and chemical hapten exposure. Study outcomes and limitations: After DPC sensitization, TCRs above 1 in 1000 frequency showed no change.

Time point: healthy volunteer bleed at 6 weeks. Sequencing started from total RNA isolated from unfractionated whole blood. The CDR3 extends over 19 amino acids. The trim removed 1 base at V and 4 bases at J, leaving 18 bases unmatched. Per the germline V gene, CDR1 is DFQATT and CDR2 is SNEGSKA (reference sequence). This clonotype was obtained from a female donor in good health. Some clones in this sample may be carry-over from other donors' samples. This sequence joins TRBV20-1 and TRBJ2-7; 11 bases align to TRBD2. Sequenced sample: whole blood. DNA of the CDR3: TGCAGTGCTAGAGGATCCCCTTACGCTAGCGGGGGGCTAGATTACGAGCAGTACTTC. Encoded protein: CSARGSPYASGGLDYEQYF.